This T cell receptor (beta chain) was profiled in a study of cytomegalovirus exposure and HLA in healthy donors. Points from the study as a whole: The only immune exposure information that was available was CMV serostatus. Most TCR sequences were seen very rarely across donors, but some public TCRs occurred in many. 87-base-pair reads could not separate some V segments, including TRBV6-2 and TRBV6-3.

60 Vbeta and 13 Jbeta primers were used in PCR. Sequencing was performed with immunoSEQ multiplex PCR; in TCRdb, only in-frame clones are kept and a portion is missing. This sample has more than 85,000 clones, with around 75% found just once. Germline V gene lookup returns CDR1 SGHTS and CDR2 YDEGEE. This CDR3 region has 17 residues. The ends were cut back, 0 bases at V and 1 base at J, with 17 bases in the middle. This clone has only one observation. The target antigen is unknown. The sequence came from a man aged 40-55 years in good health and CMV-seronegative. Sequenced sample: PBMCs. The chain is built from TRBV5-8 and TRBJ2-7; the D gene is possibly TRBD1 (6 bases). CDR3 nucleotides: TGTGCCAGCAGCTTGGGAGTAACAGGGAAGGGGTCCTACGAGCAGTACTTC. Translating gives CASSLGVTGKGSYEQYF.